This T cell receptor (beta chain) was captured in a study of blood T cell repertoires in COVID-19. Study background: Italy, Spain and the United States were the sources of the convalescent and acute COVID-19 samples. Sources were T cells, B-cell-depleted T cells, or PBMCs; the material itself was cDNA or gDNA.

As processed by the authors: Reference gene primers were amplified, and this amplification served to estimate nucleated cell counts. Sequencing was performed with immunoSEQ multiplex PCR; in TCRdb, only in-frame clones are kept and a portion is missing. V and J calls and clone size are copied from that table; D and trimming were computed from the DNA. The sample contains 230,000 or so clones, approximately 80% of which appear only once. V lost 5 bases to trimming and J lost 0 bases; unmatched junction nucleotides: 7. CDR3 length: 15 residues. Germline V gives CDR1 LNHDA, CDR2 SQIVND (reference sequence).

Source material: peripheral blood. The rearrangement joins TRBV19 to TRBJ2-7; 7 nucleotides align to TRBD1. The receptor's source is a man in his forties who had recovered from COVID-19. The DNA of the CDR3 is TGTGCCAGTAGTCCGGGGACAGTAAGCTCCTACGAGCAGTACTTC. This encodes CASSPGTVSSYEQYF.